A selection of T cell receptor beta chains follows, all from one sample in a study of Ad26.COV2.S vaccination and SARS-CoV-2 variants. Profiled with immunoSEQ multiplex PCR; TCRdb holds only in-frame clones, not every one. The sample shows hundreds of thousands of clones, approximately 90% of them seen only once. The material sequenced was peripheral blood, taken in a trial of Ad26.COV2.S vaccine versus placebo. These receptors all stem from a person between 18 and 59 years old who received the Ad26.COV2.S COVID-19 vaccine or a placebo. The CDR3 runs from the conserved cysteine through the conserved F or W. Fields, in order: J gene, V gene, D gene, clone size, CDR3 protein, CDR3 DNA. The D gene is left open where the match is weak. Clone size, where shown, is once, few, many, or a class for clones that have expanded.

j_call: TRBJ2-2; v_call: TRBV19; d_call: -; clone_size: -; cdr3_aa: CASIPPGGRGRNTGELFF; cdr3_nt: TGTGCCAGTATCCCACCCGGTGGGAGAGGAAGGAACACCGGGGAGCTGTTTTTT
j_call: TRBJ1-1; v_call: TRBV28; d_call: -; clone_size: -; cdr3_aa: CASSFRGGRTEAFF; cdr3_nt: TGTGCCAGCAGTTTCAGGGGAGGCAGGACTGAAGCTTTCTTT
j_call: TRBJ1-5; v_call: TRBV27; d_call: TRBD1; clone_size: -; cdr3_aa: CASSPQGVGEEGQPQHF; cdr3_nt: TGTGCCAGCAGTCCACAGGGGGTCGGTGAGGAAGGTCAGCCCCAGCATTTT
j_call: TRBJ1-2; v_call: TRBV30; d_call: -; clone_size: -; cdr3_aa: CAWSDNRYGYTF; cdr3_nt: TGTGCCTGGAGTGATAATCGCTATGGCTACACCTTC
j_call: TRBJ2-5; v_call: TRBV29-1; d_call: -; clone_size: -; cdr3_aa: CSVETHLGETQYF; cdr3_nt: TGCAGCGTTGAAACTCATCTGGGGGAGACCCAGTACTTC
j_call: TRBJ2-6; v_call: TRBV18; d_call: -; clone_size: -; cdr3_aa: CASSPSSGANVLTF; cdr3_nt: TGTGCCAGCTCACCTAGCTCTGGGGCCAACGTCCTGACTTTC
j_call: TRBJ1-2; v_call: TRBV7-2; d_call: TRBD1; clone_size: -; cdr3_aa: CASSSGQGYGYTF; cdr3_nt: TGTGCCAGCAGCTCCGGACAGGGTTATGGCTACACCTTC
j_call: TRBJ2-2; v_call: TRBV7-2; d_call: -; clone_size: -; cdr3_aa: CASRRRGGETGELFF; cdr3_nt: TGTGCCAGCAGGCGTAGAGGGGGAGAAACCGGGGAGCTGTTTTTT
j_call: TRBJ2-5; v_call: TRBV27; d_call: -; clone_size: once; cdr3_aa: CASSPTFGWDGTQYF; cdr3_nt: TGTGCCAGCAGTCCCACATTCGGGTGGGACGGGACCCAGTACTTC
j_call: TRBJ1-3; v_call: TRBV12-5; d_call: TRBD1; clone_size: -; cdr3_aa: CASAPPDRAGNTIYF; cdr3_nt: TGTGCTAGTGCCCCCCCCGACAGGGCTGGAAACACCATATATTTT
j_call: TRBJ2-3; v_call: TRBV15; d_call: -; clone_size: once; cdr3_aa: CATSREGRQDTDTQYF; cdr3_nt: TGTGCCACCAGCAGAGAAGGACGACAAGACACAGATACGCAGTATTTT
j_call: TRBJ2-7; v_call: TRBV5-4; d_call: -; clone_size: -; cdr3_aa: CASSLSDYEQYF; cdr3_nt: TGTGCCAGCAGCTTAAGCGACTACGAGCAGTACTTC
j_call: TRBJ1-6; v_call: TRBV12-3/TRBV12-4; d_call: -; clone_size: -; cdr3_aa: CASSLAISPLHF; cdr3_nt: TGTGCCAGCAGTTTAGCAATTTCACCCCTCCACTTT
j_call: TRBJ1-6; v_call: TRBV5-4; d_call: -; clone_size: -; cdr3_aa: CASSFSSGSLYSSPLHF; cdr3_nt: TGTGCCAGCAGCTTTAGTTCTGGCAGCTTATATTCTTCACCCCTCCACTTT
j_call: TRBJ2-1; v_call: TRBV6-2/TRBV6-3; d_call: -; clone_size: few; cdr3_aa: CASSPRSPLDNEQFF; cdr3_nt: TGTGCCAGCAGTCCCCGGAGCCCCCTTGACAATGAGCAGTTCTTC
j_call: TRBJ1-2; v_call: TRBV12-3/TRBV12-4; d_call: -; clone_size: -; cdr3_aa: CASSLRGEYGYTF; cdr3_nt: TGTGCCAGCAGTTTAAGGGGAGAGTACGGCTACACCTTC
j_call: TRBJ2-1; v_call: TRBV10-3; d_call: -; clone_size: once; cdr3_aa: CAIRPLSASYNEQFF; cdr3_nt: TGTGCCATCAGGCCCCTTAGCGCCTCCTACAATGAGCAGTTCTTC
j_call: TRBJ2-5; v_call: TRBV6-6; d_call: -; clone_size: -; cdr3_aa: CASSYPGFEETQYF; cdr3_nt: TGTGCCAGCAGTTACCCAGGGTTTGAAGAGACCCAGTACTTC
j_call: TRBJ1-6; v_call: TRBV5-1; d_call: -; clone_size: -; cdr3_aa: CASSLEAGEDSPLHF; cdr3_nt: TGCGCCAGCAGCTTGGAGGCGGGGGAGGATTCACCCCTCCACTTT
j_call: TRBJ2-1; v_call: TRBV1; d_call: -; clone_size: -; cdr3_aa: CTSSQDRKGEAYNEQFF; cdr3_nt: TGCACCAGCAGCCAAGATAGAAAGGGAGAGGCCTACAATGAGCAGTTCTTC
j_call: TRBJ2-2; v_call: TRBV30; d_call: -; clone_size: -; cdr3_aa: CAWSVSGTGELFF; cdr3_nt: TGTGCCTGGAGTGTTTCGGGTACCGGGGAGCTGTTTTTT
j_call: TRBJ1-6; v_call: TRBV28; d_call: -; clone_size: once; cdr3_aa: CASSITFQGPHF; cdr3_nt: TGTGCCAGCAGTATTACCTTCCAGGGCCCCCACTTT
j_call: TRBJ2-4; v_call: TRBV5-5; d_call: -; clone_size: -; cdr3_aa: CASSLVGQGINIQYF; cdr3_nt: TGTGCCAGCAGCTTGGTAGGGCAGGGGATTAACATTCAGTACTTC
j_call: TRBJ1-5; v_call: TRBV7-2; d_call: -; clone_size: -; cdr3_aa: CASSLAHLDRLNQPQHF; cdr3_nt: TGTGCCAGCAGCTTAGCGCATCTGGACAGACTCAATCAGCCCCAGCATTTT
j_call: TRBJ2-1; v_call: TRBV2; d_call: -; clone_size: -; cdr3_aa: CASSVRDYNEQFF; cdr3_nt: TGTGCCAGCAGTGTTCGTGATTACAATGAGCAGTTCTTC
j_call: TRBJ2-1; v_call: TRBV7-9; d_call: TRBD2; clone_size: -; cdr3_aa: CASSLAGGRYNEQFF; cdr3_nt: TGTGCCAGCAGCTTAGCGGGCGGGAGGTACAATGAGCAGTTCTTC
j_call: TRBJ2-7; v_call: TRBV19; d_call: -; clone_size: -; cdr3_aa: CASSVGRQYEQYF; cdr3_nt: TGTGCCAGTAGTGTAGGCAGGCAATACGAGCAGTACTTC
j_call: TRBJ1-1; v_call: TRBV7-3; d_call: TRBD1; clone_size: -; cdr3_aa: CASSVGTGGTEAFF; cdr3_nt: TGTGCCAGCAGCGTCGGGACAGGGGGAACTGAAGCTTTCTTT
j_call: TRBJ2-5; v_call: TRBV19; d_call: TRBD2; clone_size: -; cdr3_aa: CASSILGGLSETQYF; cdr3_nt: TGTGCCAGTAGTATCCTGGGGGGACTATCCGAGACCCAGTACTTC
j_call: TRBJ2-7; v_call: TRBV30; d_call: -; clone_size: once; cdr3_aa: CAWSYGSYEQYF; cdr3_nt: TGTGCCTGGAGTTACGGGAGCTACGAGCAGTACTTC
j_call: TRBJ2-2; v_call: TRBV6-5; d_call: -; clone_size: once; cdr3_aa: CASSRTEGTGELFF; cdr3_nt: TGTGCCAGCAGTCGGACTGAAGGGACCGGGGAGCTGTTTTTT
j_call: TRBJ2-1; v_call: TRBV12-5; d_call: -; clone_size: -; cdr3_aa: CASGPPLGGRSYNEQFF; cdr3_nt: TGTGCTAGTGGACCACCCCTTGGCGGACGCTCCTACAATGAGCAGTTCTTC
j_call: TRBJ1-4; v_call: TRBV6-6; d_call: TRBD1; clone_size: -; cdr3_aa: CASELRGSNEKLFF; cdr3_nt: TGTGCCAGCGAGCTCAGGGGGTCTAATGAAAAACTGTTTTTT
j_call: TRBJ1-1; v_call: TRBV3-1/TRBV3-2; d_call: -; clone_size: -; cdr3_aa: CASSKNQASEAFF; cdr3_nt: TGTGCCAGCAGCAAGAACCAGGCGTCTGAAGCTTTCTTT
j_call: TRBJ2-5; v_call: TRBV6-5; d_call: TRBD2; clone_size: -; cdr3_aa: CASKLARGQETQYF; cdr3_nt: TGTGCCAGCAAACTAGCGAGAGGCCAAGAGACCCAGTACTTC
j_call: TRBJ2-1; v_call: TRBV5-4; d_call: -; clone_size: once; cdr3_aa: CASSSRNEQFF; cdr3_nt: TGTGCCAGCAGCTCGCGGAATGAGCAGTTCTTC